This TCR beta chain is drawn from a study of shared clonotypes between healthy human individuals. Study background: Plates per donor: three CD4 naive, three CD4 memory, two CD8 naive, one CD8 memory. Regarding the study as a whole: Relative to their counterparts shared across all four donors, non-shared clonotypes exhibited diminished generation probabilities.

Terminally differentiated effector memory CD45RA+ cells were excluded by CCR7 positive selection of CD45RO-negative cells. Caucasian adults residing in Nashville, Tennessee made up all the donors. Comment on this clone: Its cognate antigen is unknown.

Sequencing was performed with immunoSEQ multiplex PCR; in TCRdb, only in-frame clones are kept and a portion is missing. Among hundreds of thousands of clones listed, 98% were seen once. The V and J ends lost 4 bases and 2 bases respectively, with 21 bases between them. Germline V lookup: CDR1 SGHTS, CDR2 YDEGEE. This CDR3 comprises 17 residues. J is TRBJ2-5 and V is TRBV5-8; D unresolved. This receptor was identified in a man aged 25-40 years in good health. The sequenced sample was naive CD8+ T cells sorted from blood. The CDR3 sequence is CASSRRPTGRWQETQYF. The CDR3 DNA follows: TGTGCCAGCAGCCGAAGACCCACGGGCCGGTGGCAAGAGACCCAGTACTTC.